This T cell receptor beta chain came from a study of blood T cell repertoires in COVID-19 (dated by TCRdb to the early 2020s). For the wider study: The collaborator samples originated in the United States, Italy and Spain and spanned the acute and convalescent phases of COVID-19. The repertoires were released in a freely available public database intended as a resource for research on the immune response to SARS-CoV-2. The sample metadata nearly always contained a de-identified subject ID, COVID-19 status, age in years and sex. Subjects who had been exposed to COVID-19, were actively infected with it, or had recovered from it provided the deeply sampled blood TCRbeta repertoires that made up the dataset. HLA class I and class II types, where available, came from metadata supplied by the sample provider rather than from assay-based typing. The material from the prospective study consisted of cDNA or gDNA derived from T cells, B-cell-depleted T cells, or PBMCs. Samples came from the ongoing ImmuneRACE study (first 160 participants) plus 1,254 subjects from 6 global collaborators. The paper's findings and limits, for the study overall: The amount of clinical and demographic metadata varied by source and participant and was provided uncurated.

The germline V gene (reference sequence) yields LNHDA for CDR1 and SQIVND for CDR2. From its cysteine to its phenylalanine, the CDR3 spans 15 amino acids. Solely the CDR3 DNA is kept, with 45 bases framed from the first base. Trimming removed 7 bases from V and 0 bases from J, leaving 10 bases between the germline ends. With regard to this clone: The antigen it binds to is not known. The record has no base qualities; no much larger clone is one base away.

TCRbeta CDR3 regions were amplified from genomic DNA using the immunoSEQ Assay, a bias-controlled multiplex PCR. As for the original processing: Nucleated cell counts per sample were estimated from amplification of reference gene primers within the assay. To quantify the absolute abundance of each unique TCRbeta CDR3 rearrangement, sequence reads were collapsed and filtered. For each sample, productive Simpson clonality was calculated as the square root of Simpson's diversity index across productive rearrangements. TCRdb mirrors the immuneACCESS table, restricted to in-frame sequences. Some clones are absent from its copies; in checked studies, under half trace to an unresolved V gene, and the reason for the others is unknown. Clonal size and the V and J genes are those of that table, whereas D and trimming came from the DNA. This sample lists 97,000 or so clones; approximately 90% were detected once. The ten largest clones add up to approximately 2% of the sample.

Whole blood was collected in K2EDTA tubes by collaborating institutions according to the institutions' own protocols. Collaborator samples were shipped for TCRbeta analysis as frozen whole blood, isolated PBMCs, or DNA extracted from either sample type. The V and J genes are TRBV19 and TRBJ2-6; too little of a D gene remains to name it. This TCR was sampled from a man aged 50 or older with active COVID-19. The sequenced sample was peripheral blood. The bases are TGTGCCAGTAATACGGGTAGCTCTGGGGCCAACGTCCTGACTTTC. This sequence encodes CASNTGSSGANVLTF.